These 3 T cell receptor beta chains came from one sample sequenced in a study of blood T cell repertoires in COVID-19. Repertoires were generated with immunoSEQ multiplex PCR, while TCRdb's copy carries only in-frame clones and drops some. The data contain approximately 100,000 clones, approximately 81% of them singletons. The source material was peripheral blood. These receptors were collected from a woman aged 70-85 years with active or convalescent COVID-19.

This clone was seen only a few times. V is TRBV19 and J is TRBJ2-3; 7 bases are a match to TRBD2. The V gene end was trimmed by 1 base and the J gene end by 4 bases; junction bases not matched to a gene: 5. This CDR3 has 15 residues. Germline V CDR1 and CDR2: LNHDA, SQIVND (reference sequence). This CDR3 reads CASSIAGRASDTQYF. CDR3 coding DNA: TGTGCCAGTAGTATAGCGGGGAGGGCCTCAGATACGCAGTATTTT.

CDR3 loop: CASTPGGGGPSSYNEQFF. CDR3 nucleotide sequence: TGTGCCAGCACCCCAGGAGGGGGAGGGCCCAGCTCCTACAATGAGCAGTTCTTC. The chain joins TRBV11-3 to TRBJ2-1, with a tentative D call TRBD2 (7 bases). The V gene lost 7 bases and the J gene lost 0 bases, with 22 bases spanning the gap. Per germline, CDR1 SGHNT and CDR2 YENEEA. The CDR3 is made up of 18 amino acids.

The rearrangement links TRBV10-3 to TRBJ2-7; TRBD2 matches 10 bases. The CDR3 consists of 15 residues. Germline CDR1 is ENHRY and CDR2 is SYGVKD. With 6 bases clipped from V and 0 bases from J, the junction kept 5 bases outside the gene matches. CDR3 in amino acids: CAISPLAGSSYEQYF. CDR3 DNA sequence: TGTGCCATCAGCCCACTAGCGGGGAGCTCCTACGAGCAGTACTTC.